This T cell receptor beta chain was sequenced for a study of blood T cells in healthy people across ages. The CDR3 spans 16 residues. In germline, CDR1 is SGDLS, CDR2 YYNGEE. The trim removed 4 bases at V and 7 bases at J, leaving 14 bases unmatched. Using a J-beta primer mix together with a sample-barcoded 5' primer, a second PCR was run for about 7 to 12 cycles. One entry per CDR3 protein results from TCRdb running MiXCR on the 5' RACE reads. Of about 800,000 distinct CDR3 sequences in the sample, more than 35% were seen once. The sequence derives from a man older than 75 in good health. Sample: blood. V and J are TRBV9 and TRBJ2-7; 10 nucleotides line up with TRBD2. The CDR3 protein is CASSPIGSGGVNEQYF. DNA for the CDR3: TGTGCCAGCAGCCCGATCGGGAGCGGGGGGGTAAATGAGCAGTACTTC.